A selection of T cell receptor beta chains follows, all from one sample in a study of T cells after yellow fever vaccination. TCRdb redid the calling of the 5' RACE reads with MiXCR, one entry per CDR3 protein. The sample lists about 360,000 distinct CDR3 sequences, 6.2% occurring once. The starting material was PBMCs, obtained 5 days after the yellow fever booster vaccination. The source is a man in his thirties or forties who received the YFV17D yellow fever vaccine. Each CDR3 is given with its conserved first and last residue. A D gene is named only where the DNA matches it firmly. Where a row states a size, it is once, few, many or the class of an expanded clone; other rows omit it.

clone size | D gene | J gene | V gene | CDR3 DNA | CDR3 protein
many | TRBD2 | TRBJ2-1 | TRBV7-6 | TGTGCCAGCAGCCCTAGGACTAGCGGACGGGGTTCCCGTGAGCAGTTCTTC | CASSPRTSGRGSREQFF
few | - | TRBJ2-7 | TRBV2 | TGTGCCAGCACACCAGACCCCCACTCCTACGAGCAGTACTTC | CASTPDPHSYEQYF
few | - | TRBJ1-6 | TRBV28 | TGTGCCAGCAGTGACCCCCAGAGGGCGGTTTCACCCCTCCACTTT | CASSDPQRAVSPLHF
few | - | TRBJ2-2 | TRBV5-1 | TGCGCCAGCAGCTTTGTGGGAAAGAACACCGGGGAGCTGTTTTTT | CASSFVGKNTGELFF
many | - | TRBJ2-5 | TRBV7-2 | TGTGCCAGCAGCTTAGTAGGGTCAGGGGTGAGGGAGACCCAGTACTTC | CASSLVGSGVRETQYF
- | TRBD2 | TRBJ2-1 | TRBV5-1 | TGCGCCAGCAGCTTGCCCGGCGGGCTAGCGGAGGGGAATGAGCAGTTCTTC | CASSLPGGLAEGNEQFF
- | - | TRBJ2-7 | TRBV7-9 | TGTGCCAGCACCACCGAGACCTACTACGAGCAGTACTTC | CASTTETYYEQYF
many | - | TRBJ2-1 | TRBV29-1 | TGCAGCGTTGAAGATTGGGGTGAGCAGTTCTTC | CSVEDWGEQFF
- | - | TRBJ1-1 | TRBV6-5 | TGTACCAGCAGTTTTACAGGGAACACTGAAGCTTTCTTT | CTSSFTGNTEAFF
many | TRBD1 | TRBJ1-6 | TRBV5-1 | TGCGCCAGCAGCCATGGGACAGGGACGGATTCACCCCTCCACTTT | CASSHGTGTDSPLHF
few | TRBD1 | TRBJ1-2 | TRBV4-3 | TGCGCCAGCAGCCAAGATGCGGGACAGGGAGGACGAGGCTACACCTTC | CASSQDAGQGGRGYTF
few | - | TRBJ1-2 | TRBV18 | TGTGCCAGCTCACGTGGGACGGATTATGGCTACACCTTC | CASSRGTDYGYTF
many | - | TRBJ2-7 | TRBV5-1 | TGCGCCAGCAGCTTAGAGGGTCGGCAGTACTTC | CASSLEGRQYF
- | TRBD1 | TRBJ2-6 | TRBV5-4 | TGTGCCAGCGGCCCGGGGACAGGGTCCTCTGGGGCCAACGTCCTGACTTTC | CASGPGTGSSGANVLTF
many | - | TRBJ2-7 | TRBV20-1 | TGCAGTGCTAGAGGGCCATCATACGAGCAGTACTTC | CSARGPSYEQYF
few | TRBD2 | TRBJ2-1 | TRBV5-1 | TGCGCCAGCAGCTTATCCGGGACTAGCGGGATCGGTGAGCAGTTCTTC | CASSLSGTSGIGEQFF
few | - | TRBJ2-5 | TRBV7-6 | TGTGCCAGCAGCTCGCGGGTGGCAGAGACCCAGTACTTC | CASSSRVAETQYF